This T cell receptor (beta chain) was identified in a study of blood T cell repertoires in COVID-19. Study details: Samples taken during acute and convalescent COVID-19 were collected in the United States, Italy and Spain.

Clones were sequenced by immunoSEQ multiplex PCR, and TCRdb holds only the in-frame ones, with some missing. The table lists about 400,000 clones, around 89% of them singletons, with around 4.4% in the top ten. Trimming cost V 9 bases and J 4 bases, with 13 bases left between them. This CDR3 is built from 13 residues. CDR1 is SNHLY and CDR2 is FYNNEI in the germline V gene. This clone was seen a few times. This TCR came from a woman in her 30s with acute or convalescent COVID-19. Sequenced: peripheral blood. The chain joins TRBV2 to TRBJ1-3, with a tentative D call TRBD1 (5 bases). CDR3 nucleotide sequence: TGTGCCAGGCGTGGGACTGGAGGAAACACCATATATTTT. Encoded protein: CARRGTGGNTIYF.